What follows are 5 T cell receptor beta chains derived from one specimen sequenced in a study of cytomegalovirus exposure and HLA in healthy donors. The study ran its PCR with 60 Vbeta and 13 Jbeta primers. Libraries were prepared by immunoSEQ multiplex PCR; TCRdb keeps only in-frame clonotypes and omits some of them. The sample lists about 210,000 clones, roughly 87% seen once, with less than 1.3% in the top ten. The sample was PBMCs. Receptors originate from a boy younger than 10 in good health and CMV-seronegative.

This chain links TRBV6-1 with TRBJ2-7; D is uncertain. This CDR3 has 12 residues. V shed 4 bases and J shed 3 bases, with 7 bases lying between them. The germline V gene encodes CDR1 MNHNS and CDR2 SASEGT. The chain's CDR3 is CASSVISYEQYF. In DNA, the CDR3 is TGTGCCAGCAGTGTTATCAGCTACGAGCAGTACTTC.

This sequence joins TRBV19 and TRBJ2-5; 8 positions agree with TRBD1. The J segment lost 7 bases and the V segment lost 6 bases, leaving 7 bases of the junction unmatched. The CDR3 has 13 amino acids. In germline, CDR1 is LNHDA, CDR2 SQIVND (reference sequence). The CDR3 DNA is TGTGCCAGTAGCAATGACAGGGGAGGGACCCAGTACTTC. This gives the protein CASSNDRGGTQYF.

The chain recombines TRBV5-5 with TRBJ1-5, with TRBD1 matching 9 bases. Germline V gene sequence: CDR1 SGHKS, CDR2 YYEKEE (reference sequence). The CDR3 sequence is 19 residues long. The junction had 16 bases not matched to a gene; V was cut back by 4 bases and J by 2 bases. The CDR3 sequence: CASSLLLRDRVIGNQPQHF. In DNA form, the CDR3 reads TGTGCCAGCAGCCTCCTACTACGGGACAGGGTTATTGGCAATCAGCCCCAGCATTTT.

CDR3 DNA: TGTGCCAGCAGCCTATCAGGGGGTAATGTGGATGAGCAGTTCTTC. This codes for CASSLSGGNVDEQFF. V and J are TRBV14 and TRBJ2-1; 7 positions agree with TRBD1. The CDR3 consists of 15 residues. V was clipped by 4 bases and J by 8 bases; unmatched bases: 11. Per germline, CDR1 SGHDN and CDR2 FVKESK.

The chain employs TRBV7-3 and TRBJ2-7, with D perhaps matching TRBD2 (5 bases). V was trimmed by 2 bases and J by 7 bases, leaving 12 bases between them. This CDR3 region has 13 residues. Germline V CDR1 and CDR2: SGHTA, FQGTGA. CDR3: CASSLGAGREQYF. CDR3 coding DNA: TGTGCCAGCAGCTTAGGTGCTGGGAGAGAGCAGTACTTC.